Following are 8 T cell receptor beta chains from one sample sequenced in a study of identical twins. TCRdb redid the calling of the 5' RACE reads with MiXCR, one entry per CDR3 protein. The table has 310,000 or so distinct CDR3 sequences, 7.5% to 9.5% seen once; the top ten hold 6% to 8.5%. The same specimen was also included in a second study, on yellow fever vaccine responses in identical twins.

The sample comprised CD8+ T cells sorted from blood. Source of these receptors: a woman aged 18-29 years in good health.

J is TRBJ2-3 and V is TRBV7-6, with 8 bases that match TRBD2. In germline, CDR1 is SGHVS, CDR2 FNYEAQ. The CDR3 length is 16 residues. J lost 0 bases, V lost 5 bases, and 7 bases had no gene match. The CDR3 is CASSLPIAGSTDTQYF. The CDR3 bases are TGTGCCAGCAGCCTTCCCATAGCGGGGAGCACAGATACGCAGTATTTT.

This clonotype showed up many times. The chain joins TRBV6-4 to TRBJ2-1, with 9 positions matching TRBD2. CDR1 and CDR2 (germline): MRHNA, SNTAGT. Trimming at V came to 4 bases and at J to 6 bases, leaving 4 bases not matched to a gene. The CDR3 covers 14 residues. As DNA, the CDR3 is TGTGCCAGCAGTGTAGCGGGAGAGGGCAATGAGCAGTTCTTC. Its protein product is CASSVAGEGNEQFF.

At least ten counts were recorded for this clonotype. For the CDR3, the DNA is TGTGCCAGCAGCTCCCTAGCGTTCTCCTACAATGAGCAGTTCTTC. Its protein product is CASSSLAFSYNEQFF. The V and J genes are TRBV7-2 and TRBJ2-1; D is possibly TRBD2 (6 bases). The germline gives CDR1 SGHTA, CDR2 FQGNSA. The CDR3 is 15 amino acids. The V end was cut by 4 bases, the J end by 0 bases, with 10 bases between. Full variable domain (rest looked up from reference TRBV7-2 and TRBJ2-1): GAGVSQSPSNKVTEKGKDVELRCDPISGHTALYWYRQSLGQGLEFLIYFQGNSAPDKSGLPSDRFSAERTGGSVSTLTIQRTQQEDSAVYLCASSSLAFSYNEQFFGPGTRLTVL.

The V and J genes are TRBV6-6 and TRBJ1-1; TRBD1 aligns across 8 bases. The ends lost 4 bases at V and 5 bases at J; junction bases unmatched: 3. The length of the CDR3 is 13 residues. Germline V gene lookup returns CDR1 MNHNY and CDR2 SVGAGI (reference sequence). Written as DNA, the CDR3 is TGTGCCAGCAGTTTTCAGGGGGCTACTGAAGCTTTCTTT. This codes for CASSFQGATEAFF.

This clonotype came up a few times. The chain combines TRBV20-1 with TRBJ2-5; D is possibly TRBD1 or TRBD2 (5 bases each). The CDR3 length is 13 residues. Germline CDR1 DFQATT, CDR2 SNEGSKA (reference sequence). The V gene lost 1 base and the J gene lost 2 bases, with 8 bases spanning the gap. The CDR3 is CSARGWGQETQYF. The CDR3 DNA reads as TGCAGTGCTAGAGGTTGGGGGCAAGAGACCCAGTACTTC.

The chain carries TRBV7-8 and TRBJ2-3, with 11 positions matching TRBD2. V gave up 4 bases and J gave up 4 bases; unmatched junction bases: 7. Germline V gene lookup returns CDR1 SGHVS and CDR2 FQNEAQ. The CDR3 is 16 amino acids. CDR3 sequence (DNA): TGTGCCAGCAGCTCGGAGGCTAGCGGGGGGTCAGATACGCAGTATTTT. Its translation: CASSSEASGGSDTQYF. The full variable domain, completed using reference TRBV7-8 and TRBJ2-3, is GAGVSQSPRYKVAKRGQDVALRCDPISGHVSLFWYQQALGQGPEFLTYFQNEAQLDKSGLPSDRFFAERPEGSVSTLKIQRTQQEDSAVYLCASSSEASGGSDTQYFGPGTRLTVL.

This CDR3 is CASSLIGQPLGSSYNEQFF. In DNA form, the CDR3 reads TGTGCCAGCAGCTTAATCGGACAGCCACTCGGAAGCTCCTACAATGAGCAGTTCTTC. The genes are TRBV7-3 and TRBJ2-1; possible D gene TRBD1, 6 bases. CDR1 and CDR2 from the germline V gene are SGHTA and FQGTGA. Trimming removed 1 base from V and 0 bases from J, with 19 bases in between. The CDR3 has 19 residues.

The chain employs TRBV7-2 and TRBJ1-2, with D possibly TRBD1 on 5 matching bases. The CDR3 consists of 14 residues. The germline CDR1 and CDR2 sequences are SGHTA and FQGNSA. The V end lost 5 bases, the J end lost 4 bases, and 14 bases lay between the germline ends. The CDR3: CASSLYGTSYGYTF. The DNA of the CDR3 is TGTGCCAGCAGCCTGTACGGGACGTCCTATGGCTACACCTTC.